A single sample gave rise to the 28 T cell receptor beta chains below, sequenced in a study of Graves' ophthalmopathy and Graves' hyperthyroidism. TCR beta CDR3 amplification used RNA transcripts. Second-round multiplex PCR came after first-round RT-PCR with HTBI primers. Via MiXCR, TCRdb re-called the multiplex PCR reads, giving one row per CDR3 protein. The sample lists 600,000 to 700,000 distinct CDR3 sequences; about two fifths were seen once. The specimen was peripheral blood. The receptor source for this set is an adult man with Graves' ophthalmopathy.

This sequence joins TRBV25-1 and TRBJ1-4; 7 bases align to TRBD1. Germline V CDR1 and CDR2: MGHDK, SYGVNS. Trimming cost V 4 bases and J 0 bases; bases outside gene matches: 5. This CDR3 has 16 amino acids. CDR3 DNA sequence: TGTGCCAGCAGTGCGGGGGGACAGTCAACTAATGAAAAACTGTTTTTT. Translating gives CASSAGGQSTNEKLFF. The complete variable domain, with remaining parts taken from reference TRBV25-1 and TRBJ1-4, reads EADIYQTPRYLVIGTGKKITLECSQTMGHDKMYWYQQDPGMELHLIHYSYGVNSTEKGDLSSESTVSRIRTEHFPLTLESARPSHTSQYLCASSAGGQSTNEKLFFGSGTQLSVL.

The CDR3 DNA follows: TGTGCCAGCAGCTTCGCGGGAGGACACTACGAGCAGTACTTC. Protein product: CASSFAGGHYEQYF. The chain employs TRBV7-2 and TRBJ2-7; 8 bases fit TRBD2. Unmatched junction bases numbered 4, after V lost 3 bases and J lost 3 bases. CDR3 length equals 14 residues. Germline assignment: CDR1 SGHTA and CDR2 FQGNSA.

This clonotype was seen ten or more times. The chain recombines TRBV4-1 with TRBJ1-5, with 9 nucleotides matching TRBD1. V trimming: 3 bases; J trimming: 2 bases; junction bases outside the gene matches: 5. There are 16 residues in the CDR3. Germline V gene lookup returns CDR1 MGHRA and CDR2 YSYEKL. The CDR3 region is CASSQATGGGNQPQHF. The CDR3 DNA follows: TGCGCCAGCAGCCAGGCAACAGGGGGCGGCAATCAGCCCCAGCATTTT.

The J gene is TRBJ2-3, the V gene TRBV12-3 or TRBV12-4; D unresolved. The CDR3 covers 14 residues. The V gene lost 7 bases and the J gene lost 2 bases, with 13 bases spanning the gap. CDR3 loop: CASTRQLITDTQYF. The CDR3, as DNA: TGTGCCAGCACCCGGCAGCTTATCACAGATACGCAGTATTTT.

In the case of this clonotype: This CDR3 is missing its conserved last phenylalanine or tryptophan, likely due to a read error. The CDR3 here is CASSLGTMGQGDYEQYL. CDR3 coding DNA: TGTGCCAGCAGCTTAGGGACGATGGGACAGGGCGACTACGAGCAGTACCTC. V usage is TRBV11-1 and J usage is TRBJ2-7; TRBD1 aligns across 9 bases. Germline lookup yields CDR1 SGHAT and CDR2 FQDESV (reference sequence). The junction had 10 bases not matched to a gene; V was cut back by 1 base and J by 3 bases. This CDR3 region has 17 residues.

The genes are TRBV5-8 and TRBJ2-7; possibly TRBD1 for D (6 bases). This CDR3 region has 14 residues. Germline assignment: CDR1 SGHTS and CDR2 YDEGEE. V gave up 8 bases and J gave up 0 bases, with 15 bases separating them. The CDR3 is CASRKGQLSYEQYF. The CDR3 bases are TGTGCCAGTAGAAAAGGACAGCTCTCCTACGAGCAGTACTTC. The whole variable domain, filled in from reference TRBV5-8 and TRBJ2-7, reads EAGVTQSPTHLIKTRGQQATLRCSPISGHTSVYWYQQALGLGLQFLLWYDEGEERNRGNFPPRFSGRQFPNYSSELNVNALELEDSALYLCASRKGQLSYEQYFGPGTRLTVT.

This chain links TRBV3-2 with TRBJ1-6; the table calls TRBD1, which could not be checked here. TRBV3-2 is designated a pseudogene. This CDR3 spans 15 amino acids. CDR3 sequence (DNA): TGTGCCAGCTCACCACAACAGGGGCCCAGTTCACCCCTCCACTTT. Translation gives CASSPQQGPSSPLHF.

This clonotype was found many times. The rearrangement joins TRBV10-3 to TRBJ2-7; 9 bases fit TRBD1. The length of the CDR3 is 13 residues. V dropped 6 bases and J dropped 5; count of bases not matched to a gene: 5. In germline, CDR1 is ENHRY, CDR2 SYGVKD. For the CDR3, the DNA is TGTGCCATCAGGGGGGACAGGGAGGACGAGCAGTACTTC. Encoded protein: CAIRGDREDEQYF.

The sample holds a few counts of this clonotype. V is TRBV6-6 and J is TRBJ2-7, with 13 bases fitting TRBD2. From germline, CDR1 is MNHNY and CDR2 SVGAGI (reference sequence). With V trimmed by 6 bases and J by 3 bases, 5 bases remained unmatched. CDR3 length: 15 residues. As DNA, the CDR3 is TGTGCCAGCAGATCTTGGACTAGCGGGAGCTACGAGCAGTACTTC. It is translated as CASRSWTSGSYEQYF.

The genes are TRBV11-1 and TRBJ1-3, with D maybe TRBD1 (5 bases). With 6 bases removed from V and 2 bases from J, the gap between germline ends came to 11 bases. This CDR3 has 14 amino acids. Germline values: CDR1 SGHAT, CDR2 FQDESV (reference sequence). CDR3 protein: CASSWAGTGNTIYF. The CDR3 DNA follows: TGTGCCAGCAGTTGGGCAGGGACTGGAAACACCATATATTTT.

This clonotype was observed once. The CDR3 is CASSLTAGDRDGYTF. CDR3 in DNA: TGTGCCAGCAGCTTAACGGCAGGGGACAGAGATGGCTACACCTTC. This rearrangement joins TRBV7-2 to TRBJ1-2; 7 bases map to TRBD1. The CDR3 runs 15 residues. Trimming took 2 bases from V and 6 from J; bases not matched to a gene: 9. The germline gives CDR1 SGHTA, CDR2 FQGNSA.

This clonotype has a count of ten or more. This rearrangement joins TRBV12-3 or TRBV12-4 to TRBJ2-7; TRBD2 aligns across 8 bases. With 0 bases clipped from V and 3 bases from J, the junction kept 4 bases outside the gene matches. The CDR3 runs 15 residues. CDR3 nucleotide sequence: TGTGCCAGCAGTTTAGCCGGGACTAGAAACTACGAGCAGTACTTC. Amino acid sequence: CASSLAGTRNYEQYF.

V usage is TRBV29-1 and J usage is TRBJ2-7, with D unresolved. The J call is doubtful: the DNA matches TRBJ2-1 better. CDR3 length: 11 amino acids. The germline V gene encodes CDR1 SQVTM and CDR2 ANQGSEA. The CDR3 DNA is TGCAGCGTTCAGTTTTTCGGCGAGCAGTTCTTC. Its translation: CSVQFFGEQFF.

This clonotype was recorded at least ten times. The chain is built from TRBV25-1 and TRBJ2-7, with D possibly matching TRBD2 (6 bases). V was clipped by 5 bases and J by 6 bases, with 14 bases between them. Germline V gives CDR1 MGHDK, CDR2 SYGVNS. The CDR3 consists of 13 residues. The CDR3 DNA reads TGTGCCAGCAGTCCTAGCGCCTCCGGCGAGCAGTACTTC. As protein: CASSPSASGEQYF.

Many counts were recorded for this clonotype. The CDR3 bases are TGTGCCAGCAGCGAACCTGGACAGGATGAGGGAGGCTACACCTTC. This gives the protein CASSEPGQDEGGYTF. This chain uses TRBV9 with TRBJ1-2; 7 bases match TRBD1. Germline V gene sequence: CDR1 SGDLS, CDR2 YYNGEE. The J segment lost 8 bases and the V segment lost 3 bases, leaving 13 bases of the junction unmatched. CDR3 length: 15 residues. The variable domain in full, completed from reference TRBV9 and TRBJ1-2, reads DSGVTQTPKHLITATGQRVTLRCSPRSGDLSVYWYQQSLDQGLQFLIQYYNGEERAKGNILERFSAQQFPDLHSELNLSSLELGDSALYFCASSEPGQDEGGYTFGSGTRLTVV.

The sample holds many counts of this clonotype. The chain couples TRBV5-1 to TRBJ1-2; 10 bases are a match to TRBD1. The V and J ends lost 0 bases and 4 bases, in that order; junction bases with no gene match: 0. There are 14 residues in the CDR3. Germline V gene lookup returns CDR1 SGHRS and CDR2 YFSETQ. CDR3 in amino acids: CASSLGDRGYGYTF. The CDR3 DNA is TGCGCCAGCAGCTTGGGGGACAGGGGCTATGGCTACACCTTC.

The CDR3 is CASSEARLDRETQYF. CDR3 sequence (DNA): TGTGCCAGCAGTGAAGCGCGTCTAGACCGGGAGACCCAGTACTTC. The V and J genes are TRBV6-1 and TRBJ2-5; D gene unclear. CDR3 length: 15 amino acids. Germline V gene data show CDR1 as MNHNS and CDR2 as SASEGT. Trimming took 0 bases from V and 5 from J, leaving 13 bases between them.

The CDR3 region is CSVAHRNTEAFF. The DNA for the CDR3 is TGCAGCGTAGCACACCGGAACACTGAAGCTTTCTTT. The V gene is TRBV29-1, the J gene TRBJ1-1; D not resolved. CDR1 SQVTM and CDR2 ANQGSEA come from the germline V gene. This CDR3 has 12 amino acids. Trimming took off 6 bases at V and 1 base at J, with 9 bases between the two ends.

In its sample, this clonotype was seen many times. This sequence joins TRBV6-5 and TRBJ2-7; D may be TRBD2 (6 bases). Trimming took off 2 bases at V and 3 bases at J, with 14 bases between the two ends. The CDR3 runs to 15 residues. CDR1 MNHEY and CDR2 SVGAGI come from the germline V gene. The CDR3 bases are TGTGCCAGCAGTTACATCCACGCCGGGAGCTACGAGCAGTACTTC. Translated: CASSYIHAGSYEQYF.

The gene calls are TRBV7-8 and TRBJ2-2; 8 nucleotides line up with TRBD1. The CDR3 runs to 16 residues. After removal of 9 bases from V and 4 bases from J, the junction contained 13 bases not matched to a gene. In germline, CDR1 is SGHVS, CDR2 FQNEAQ. CDR3 sequence reads: CARYPPTGGITGELFF. Written as DNA, the CDR3 is TGTGCCAGATATCCCCCTACAGGGGGAATCACCGGGGAGCTGTTTTTT.

Comment on this clonotype: This may be a read error: a much more frequent sequence differs by one nucleotide. V and J are TRBV20-1 and TRBJ1-2; weak D call: TRBD1 (5 bases). In germline, CDR1 is DFQATT, CDR2 SNEGSKA (reference sequence). The germline V and J ends were trimmed by 2 bases and 8 bases, with 12 bases remaining between them. This CDR3 comprises 12 residues. The CDR3 DNA reads as TGCAGTGCTAGATTGGGGGGTGGCGGCTACACCTTC. It codes for CSARLGGGGYTF.

In its sample, this clonotype was seen a few times. The chain combines TRBV14 with TRBJ2-7; TRBD1 might be the D (6 bases). The CDR3 runs to 12 residues. Germline assignment: CDR1 SGHDN and CDR2 FVKESK. The V gene lost 6 bases and the J gene lost 6 bases, with 12 bases spanning the gap. CDR3 protein: CASSALGGEQYF. CDR3 nucleotides: TGTGCCAGCAGTGCATTAGGGGGCGAGCAGTACTTC.

A note on this clonotype: A much larger clone differs from this one at a single base, so this may be a read error. The chain couples TRBV7-4 to TRBJ2-7; D possibly corresponds to TRBD1 (5 bases). Per germline, CDR1 SGHVT and CDR2 SQSDAQ. The CDR3 spans 17 residues. The CDR3 region is CASSLARQGRSLHEQYF. CDR3 DNA sequence: TGCGCCAGCAGCTTGGCGCGTCAGGGTCGTTCATTGCACGAGCAGTACTTC.

This clonotype was detected ten times or more. The chain combines TRBV12-3 or TRBV12-4 with TRBJ1-5; no clear D gene. The length of the CDR3 is 13 residues. V lost 1 base, J lost 7 bases, and 8 bases lay in between. DNA for the CDR3: TGTGCCAGCAGTTTAGGGAGTAGGCAGCCCCAGCATTTT. Protein sequence: CASSLGSRQPQHF.

This clonotype was recorded at least ten times. This chain links TRBV6-6 with TRBJ1-5; no clear D gene. Looked up from germline, CDR1 is MNHNY and CDR2 is SVGAGI (reference sequence). The CDR3 consists of 13 residues. V was trimmed by 2 bases and J by 4 bases, leaving 6 bases between them. CDR3 sequence (DNA): TGTGCCAGCAGTTACGGGGAAAATCAGCCCCAGCATTTT. This sequence encodes CASSYGENQPQHF.

This clonotype was detected a few times. This sequence joins TRBV20-1 and TRBJ1-1; D is unresolved. CDR1 and CDR2 (germline): DFQATT, SNEGSKA (reference sequence). The V end was cut by 4 bases, the J end by 5 bases, with 14 bases between. This CDR3 spans 13 amino acids. CDR3 protein: CSAKGDGETEAFF. The CDR3 nucleotides read TGCAGTGCTAAAGGAGATGGGGAAACTGAAGCTTTCTTT.

Concerning this clonotype itself: A much larger clone lies a single base off, so this may be a read error. This chain joins TRBV2 and TRBJ2-7; maybe TRBD2 (6 bases). The CDR3 has 14 amino acids. V dropped 8 bases and J dropped 2 bases, with 16 bases sitting between them. From germline, CDR1 is SNHLY and CDR2 FYNNEI. CDR3 region: CASGAQRVTYEQYF. The CDR3 bases are TGTGCCAGCGGTGCACAGCGGGTAACCTACGAGCAGTACTTC.

This clonotype has at least ten counts. The V gene is TRBV6-6, the J gene TRBJ1-5; a possible D gene is TRBD1 (5 bases). V was cut by 8 bases and J by 4 bases, with 15 bases left in between. CDR1 and CDR2 (germline): MNHNY, SVGAGI (reference sequence). There are 14 residues in the CDR3. CDR3 sequence (DNA): TGTGCCAGCGGGGACCTCGGGGGAAATCAGCCCCAGCATTTT. This sequence encodes CASGDLGGNQPQHF.